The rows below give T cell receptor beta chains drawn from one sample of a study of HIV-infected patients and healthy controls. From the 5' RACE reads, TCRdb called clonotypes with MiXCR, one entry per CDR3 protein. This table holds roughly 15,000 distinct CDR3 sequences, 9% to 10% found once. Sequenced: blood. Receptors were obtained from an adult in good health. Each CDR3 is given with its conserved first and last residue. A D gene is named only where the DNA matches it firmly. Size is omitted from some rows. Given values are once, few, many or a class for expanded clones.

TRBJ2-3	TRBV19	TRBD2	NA	CATGGAQIFTDTQYF	TGTGCCACCGGGGGGGCGCAGATTTTCACAGATACGCAGTATTTT
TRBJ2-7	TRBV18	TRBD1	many	CASSPRATGTGPYEQYF	TGTGCCAGCTCACCAAGGGCGACCGGGACAGGGCCCTACGAGCAGTACTTC
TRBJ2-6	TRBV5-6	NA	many	CASTSLGGGATFGANVLTF	TGTGCCAGCACCTCTTTGGGGGGTGGAGCAACTTTTGGGGCCAACGTCCTGACTTTC
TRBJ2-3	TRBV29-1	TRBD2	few	CSVEDWSLTSGGLVDTQYF	TGCAGCGTTGAAGATTGGTCCCTGACTAGCGGGGGGCTGGTAGATACGCAGTATTTT
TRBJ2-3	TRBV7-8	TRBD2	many	CASSVLTSGGGQTQYF	TGTGCCAGCAGCGTACTGACTAGCGGGGGGGGACAGACGCAGTATTTT
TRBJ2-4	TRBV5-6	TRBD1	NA	CASSLANRGNIQYF	TGTGCCAGCAGCTTGGCCAACAGGGGGAACATTCAGTACTTC
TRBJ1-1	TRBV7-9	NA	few	CASSLAVGQNTEAFF	TGTGCCAGCAGCTTAGCGGTCGGACAAAACACTGAAGCTTTCTTT
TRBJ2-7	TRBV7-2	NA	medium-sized	CASSLGGAVYEQYF	TGTGCCAGCAGCTTAGGGGGGGCCGTCTACGAGCAGTACTTC
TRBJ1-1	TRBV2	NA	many	CASSPTENTEAFF	TGTGCCAGCAGTCCGACAGAGAACACTGAAGCTTTCTTT
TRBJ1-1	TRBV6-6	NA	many	CASSYETHTEAFF	TGTGCCAGCAGTTACGAGACACACACTGAAGCTTTCTTT
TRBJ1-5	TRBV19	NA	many	CASSGWNQPQHF	TGTGCCAGTAGTGGGTGGAATCAGCCCCAGCATTTT
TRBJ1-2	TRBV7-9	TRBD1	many	CASSSETGGYGYTF	TGTGCCAGCAGCTCAGAGACAGGGGGGTATGGCTACACCTTC
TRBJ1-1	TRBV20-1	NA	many	CSAPTRKGSEAFF	TGCAGTGCTCCGACAAGGAAGGGGTCTGAAGCTTTCTTT
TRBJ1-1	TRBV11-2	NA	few	CASSSRQNTEAFF	TGTGCCAGCAGTTCTAGACAGAACACTGAAGCTTTCTTT
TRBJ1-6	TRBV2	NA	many	CASTGRSESSPLHF	TGTGCCAGCACAGGACGATCGGAGAGTTCACCCCTCCACTTT
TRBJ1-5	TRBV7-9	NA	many	CASSLTGDQPQHF	TGTGCCAGCAGCCTGACAGGAGATCAGCCCCAGCATTTT
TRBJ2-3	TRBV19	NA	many	CASSIGGSGGDTQYF	TGTGCCAGTAGTATAGGGGGCAGTGGCGGAGATACGCAGTATTTT
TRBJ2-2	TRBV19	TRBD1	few	CASSLGQGGIGELFF	TGTGCCAGTAGTCTGGGACAGGGGGGAATCGGGGAGCTGTTTTTT
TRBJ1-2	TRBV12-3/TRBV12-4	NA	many	CASRPLNSGGYTF	TGTGCCAGCCGACCCCTCAATTCTGGCGGCTACACCTTC
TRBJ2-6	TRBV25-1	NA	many	CASSPPLTASGANVLTF	TGTGCCAGCAGTCCGCCTTTGACAGCCTCTGGGGCCAACGTCCTGACTTTC
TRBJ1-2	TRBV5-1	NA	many	CASSSERVSNGYTF	TGCGCCAGCAGCTCCGAACGGGTTTCAAATGGCTACACCTTC
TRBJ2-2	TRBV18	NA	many	CASSSGQSHTGELFF	TGTGCCAGCTCTTCAGGGCAGTCTCACACCGGGGAGCTGTTTTTT
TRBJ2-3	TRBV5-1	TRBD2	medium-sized	CASSSRLAGESDTQYF	TGCGCCAGCAGCTCCCGACTAGCGGGAGAAAGCGATACGCAGTATTTT
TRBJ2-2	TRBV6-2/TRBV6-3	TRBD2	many	CASRRTSGAPRGTGELFF	TGTGCCAGCAGGCGCACTAGCGGTGCCCCTCGAGGGACCGGGGAGCTGTTTTTT
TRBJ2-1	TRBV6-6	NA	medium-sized	CASSPGQFATIEQFF	TGTGCCAGCAGTCCTGGACAGTTCGCTACCATTGAGCAGTTCTTC
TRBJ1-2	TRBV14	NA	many	CASSQDSRPYGYTF	TGTGCCAGCAGCCAAGATTCTCGGCCATATGGCTACACCTTC
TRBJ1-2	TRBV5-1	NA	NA	CASSLSPAETGGYTF	TGCGCCAGCAGCTTGAGTCCGGCGGAGACCGGAGGCTACACCTTC
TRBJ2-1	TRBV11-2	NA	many	CASSFRRGNEQFF	TGTGCCAGCAGCTTCCGCAGGGGCAATGAGCAGTTCTTC
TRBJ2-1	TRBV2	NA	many	CASGHEQFF	TGTGCCAGCGGGCATGAGCAGTTCTTC
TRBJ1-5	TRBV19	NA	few	CASSIKTGDQPQHF	TGTGCCAGTAGTATTAAAACGGGGGACCAGCCCCAGCATTTT
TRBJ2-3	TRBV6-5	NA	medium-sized	CASSQGGTQYF	TGTGCCAGCAGTCAGGGGGGTACGCAGTATTTT
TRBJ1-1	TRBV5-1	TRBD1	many	CASSPRTGSTEAFF	TGCGCCAGCAGCCCCAGGACAGGCAGCACTGAAGCTTTCTTT
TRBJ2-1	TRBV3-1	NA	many	CASSQVILSSYNEQFF	TGTGCCAGCAGCCAAGTAATCCTCAGCTCCTACAATGAGCAGTTCTTC